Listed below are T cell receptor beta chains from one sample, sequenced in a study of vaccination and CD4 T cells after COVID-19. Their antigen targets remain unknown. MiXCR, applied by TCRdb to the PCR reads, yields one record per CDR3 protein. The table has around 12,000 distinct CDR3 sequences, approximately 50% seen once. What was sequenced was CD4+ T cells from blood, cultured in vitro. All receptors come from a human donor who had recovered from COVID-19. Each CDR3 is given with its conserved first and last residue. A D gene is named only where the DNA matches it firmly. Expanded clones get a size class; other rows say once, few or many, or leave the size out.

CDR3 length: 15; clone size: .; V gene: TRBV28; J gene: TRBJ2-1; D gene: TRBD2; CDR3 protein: CASSPTSGIINEQFF; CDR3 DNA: TGTGCCAGCAGTCCGACTAGCGGGATAATCAATGAGCAGTTCTTC
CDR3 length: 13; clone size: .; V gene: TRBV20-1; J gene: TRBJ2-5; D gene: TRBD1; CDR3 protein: CSVGSQGAGTQYF; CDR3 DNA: TGCAGTGTCGGTTCTCAGGGGGCTGGGACCCAGTACTTC
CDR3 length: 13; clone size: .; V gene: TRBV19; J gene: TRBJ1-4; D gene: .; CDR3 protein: CASSISRVGKLFF; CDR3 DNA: TGTGCCAGTAGTATCTCTAGGGTCGGAAAACTGTTTTTT
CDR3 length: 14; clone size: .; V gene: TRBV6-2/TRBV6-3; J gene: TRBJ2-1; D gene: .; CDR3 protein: CASSSTMTRWGQFF; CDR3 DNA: TGTGCCAGCAGCAGCACGATGACTAGATGGGGGCAGTTCTTC
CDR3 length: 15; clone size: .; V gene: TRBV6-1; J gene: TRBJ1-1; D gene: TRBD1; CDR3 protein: CASRGTGPGDTEAFF; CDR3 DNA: TGTGCCAGCAGGGGGACAGGGCCGGGGGACACTGAAGCTTTCTTT
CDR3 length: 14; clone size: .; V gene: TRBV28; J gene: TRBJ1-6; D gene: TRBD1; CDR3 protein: CASGTGGSYSPLHF; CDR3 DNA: TGTGCCAGCGGGACAGGGGGTAGTTATTCACCCCTCCACTTT
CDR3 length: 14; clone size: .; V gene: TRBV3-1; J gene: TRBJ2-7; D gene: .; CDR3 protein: CASSQLGGAGEQYF; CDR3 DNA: TGTGCCAGCAGCCAATTAGGGGGAGCGGGTGAGCAGTACTTC
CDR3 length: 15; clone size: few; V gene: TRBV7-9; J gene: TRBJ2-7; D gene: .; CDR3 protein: CASSLGDFPDYEQYF; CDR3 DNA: TGTGCCAGCAGCTTAGGGGACTTCCCCGACTACGAGCAGTACTTC
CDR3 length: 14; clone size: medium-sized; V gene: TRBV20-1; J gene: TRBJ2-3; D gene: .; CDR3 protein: CSAPRSRSTDTQYF; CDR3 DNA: TGCAGTGCTCCCCGTTCACGGAGCACAGATACGCAGTATTTT
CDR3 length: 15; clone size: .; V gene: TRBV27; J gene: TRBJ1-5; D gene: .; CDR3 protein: CASSRGSRDNQPQHF; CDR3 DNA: TGTGCCAGCAGCCGGGGGTCCCGGGATAATCAGCCCCAGCATTTT
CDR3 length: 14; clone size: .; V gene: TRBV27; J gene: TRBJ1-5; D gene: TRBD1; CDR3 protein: CASRPGGSNQPQHF; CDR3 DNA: TGTGCCAGCAGGCCAGGGGGTAGCAATCAGCCCCAGCATTTT
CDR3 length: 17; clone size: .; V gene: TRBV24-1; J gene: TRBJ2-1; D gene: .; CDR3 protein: CATSDSLGDLSYNEQFF; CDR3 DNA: TGTGCCACCAGTGACAGCCTGGGCGACCTCTCCTACAATGAGCAGTTCTTC
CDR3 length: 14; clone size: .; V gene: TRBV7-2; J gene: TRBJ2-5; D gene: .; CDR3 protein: CASSLNTGGETQYF; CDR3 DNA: TGTGCCAGCAGCTTAAACACTGGCGGCGAGACCCAGTACTTC
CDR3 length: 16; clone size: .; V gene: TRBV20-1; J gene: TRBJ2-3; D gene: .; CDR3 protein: CSADTGPTITTDTQYF; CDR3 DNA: TGCAGTGCCGATACCGGGCCAACCATAACCACAGATACGCAGTATTTT
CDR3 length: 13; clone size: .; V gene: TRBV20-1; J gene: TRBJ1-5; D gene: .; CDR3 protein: CSASAGTRQPQHF; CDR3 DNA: TGCAGTGCTAGCGCAGGGACAAGACAGCCCCAGCATTTT
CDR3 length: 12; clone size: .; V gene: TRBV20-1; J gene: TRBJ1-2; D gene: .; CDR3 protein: CRPPRVHYGYTF; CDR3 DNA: TGCAGGCCCCCTCGGGTACACTATGGCTACACCTTC
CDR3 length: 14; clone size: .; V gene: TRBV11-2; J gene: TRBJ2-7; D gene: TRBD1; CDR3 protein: CASSWDRGPYEQYF; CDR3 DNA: TGTGCCAGCAGCTGGGACAGGGGACCCTACGAGCAGTACTTC
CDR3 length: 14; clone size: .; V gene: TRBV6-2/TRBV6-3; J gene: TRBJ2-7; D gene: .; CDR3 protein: CASTPLLTKYEQYF; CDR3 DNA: TGTGCCAGCACCCCGTTGCTGACCAAGTACGAGCAGTACTTC
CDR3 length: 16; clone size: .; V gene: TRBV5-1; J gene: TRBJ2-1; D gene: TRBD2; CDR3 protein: CASSSTGLAGVDEQFF; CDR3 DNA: TGCGCCAGCAGCTCTACCGGCCTAGCGGGAGTCGATGAGCAGTTCTTC
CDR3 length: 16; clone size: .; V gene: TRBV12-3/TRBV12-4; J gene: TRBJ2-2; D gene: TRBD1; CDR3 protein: CASRAGTGGDTGELFF; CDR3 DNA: TGTGCCAGCAGGGCAGGGACAGGGGGGGACACCGGGGAGCTGTTTTTT
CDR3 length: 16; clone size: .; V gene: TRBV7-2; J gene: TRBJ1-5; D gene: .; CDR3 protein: CASSAQVSVSNQPQHF; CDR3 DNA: TGTGCCAGCAGCGCACAGGTTAGCGTAAGCAATCAGCCCCAGCATTTT
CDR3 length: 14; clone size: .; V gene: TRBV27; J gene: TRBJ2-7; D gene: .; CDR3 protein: CASSLTALSYEQYF; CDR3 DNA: TGTGCCAGCAGTTTAACAGCGTTATCCTACGAGCAGTACTTC
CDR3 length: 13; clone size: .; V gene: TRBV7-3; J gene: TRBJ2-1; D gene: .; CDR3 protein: CASSLYDNNEQFF; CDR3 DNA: TGTGCCAGCAGCTTATACGATAACAATGAGCAGTTCTTC
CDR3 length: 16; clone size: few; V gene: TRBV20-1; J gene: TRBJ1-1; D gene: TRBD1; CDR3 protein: CSATTAPGQGRTEAFF; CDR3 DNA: TGCAGTGCTACCACCGCCCCGGGACAGGGAAGGACTGAAGCTTTCTTT
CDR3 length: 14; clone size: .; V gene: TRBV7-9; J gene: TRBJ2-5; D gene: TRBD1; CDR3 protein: CASSLTGGEETQYF; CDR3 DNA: TGTGCCAGCAGCTTAACAGGGGGCGAAGAGACCCAGTACTTC
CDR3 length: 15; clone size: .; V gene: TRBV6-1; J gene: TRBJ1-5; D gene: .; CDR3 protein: CASTVGNRDYQPQHF; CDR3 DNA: TGTGCCAGCACCGTAGGGAACAGGGACTATCAGCCCCAGCATTTT
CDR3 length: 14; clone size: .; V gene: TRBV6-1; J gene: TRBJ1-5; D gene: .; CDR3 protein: CASRPQGINQPQHF; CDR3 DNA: TGTGCCAGCAGACCTCAGGGTATCAATCAGCCCCAGCATTTT
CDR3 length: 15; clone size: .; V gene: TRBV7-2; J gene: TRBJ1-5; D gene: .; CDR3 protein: CASSLGGLTNQPQHF; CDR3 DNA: TGTGCCAGCAGCTTAGGAGGTCTAACCAATCAGCCCCAGCATTTT
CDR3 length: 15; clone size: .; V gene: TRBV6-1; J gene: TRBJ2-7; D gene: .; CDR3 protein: CASSDLPGPPYEQYF; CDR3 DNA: TGTGCCAGCAGCGACCTACCGGGACCCCCCTACGAGCAGTACTTT
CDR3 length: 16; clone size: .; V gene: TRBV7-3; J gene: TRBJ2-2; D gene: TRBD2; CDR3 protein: CASSLTSGRPPGELFF; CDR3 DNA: TGTGCCAGCAGCTTAACCAGCGGGAGACCGCCCGGGGAGCTGTTTTTT
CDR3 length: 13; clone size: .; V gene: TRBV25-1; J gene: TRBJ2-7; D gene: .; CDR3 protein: CASAGTPTYEQYF; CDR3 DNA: TGTGCCAGTGCCGGGACTCCGACCTACGAGCAGTACTTC
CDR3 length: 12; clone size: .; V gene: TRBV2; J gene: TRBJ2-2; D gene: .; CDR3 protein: CAAYRGTGELFF; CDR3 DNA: TGTGCAGCCTATCGGGGCACCGGGGAGCTGTTTTTT
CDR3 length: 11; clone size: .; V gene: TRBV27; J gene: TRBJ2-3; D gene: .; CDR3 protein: CASSWGGSQYF; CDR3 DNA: TGTGCCAGCAGCTGGGGTGGTTCGCAGTATTTT
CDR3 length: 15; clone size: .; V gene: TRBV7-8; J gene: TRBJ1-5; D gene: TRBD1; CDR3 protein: CASSLSGQVGQPQHF; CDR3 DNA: TGTGCCAGCAGCCTTAGCGGACAGGTGGGACAGCCCCAGCATTTT
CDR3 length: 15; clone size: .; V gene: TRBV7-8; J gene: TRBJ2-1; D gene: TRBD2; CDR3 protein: CASSPSGRARGEQFF; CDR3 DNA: TGTGCCAGCAGCCCTAGCGGGAGGGCCCGCGGTGAGCAGTTCTTC
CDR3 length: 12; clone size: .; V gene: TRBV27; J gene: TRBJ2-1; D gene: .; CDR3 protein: CASSSDSSVKFF; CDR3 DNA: TGTGCCAGCAGTTCCGATAGTAGTGTCAAGTTCTTC
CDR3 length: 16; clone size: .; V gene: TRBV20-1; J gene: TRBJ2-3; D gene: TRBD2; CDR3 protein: CSARSTREGGTDTQYF; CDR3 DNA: TGCAGTGCTAGGAGTACCCGGGAGGGGGGCACAGATACGCAGTATTTT
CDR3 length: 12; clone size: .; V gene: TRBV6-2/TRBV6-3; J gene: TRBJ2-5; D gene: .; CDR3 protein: CASSSTTGPQYF; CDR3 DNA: TGTGCCAGCAGCTCGACTACTGGGCCCCAGTACTTC
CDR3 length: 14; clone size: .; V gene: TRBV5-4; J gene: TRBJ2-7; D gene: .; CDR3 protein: CASSNGGLGYEQYF; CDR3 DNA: TGTGCCAGCAGCAACGGGGGCTTAGGCTACGAGCAGTACTTC
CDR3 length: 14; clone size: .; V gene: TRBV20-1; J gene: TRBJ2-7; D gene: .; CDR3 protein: CSARDTGDGLEQYF; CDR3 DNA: TGCAGTGCTAGAGATACGGGGGACGGTCTCGAGCAGTACTTC
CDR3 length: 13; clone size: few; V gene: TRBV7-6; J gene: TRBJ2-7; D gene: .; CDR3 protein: CASSRSQGSEQYF; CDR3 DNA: TGTGCCAGCAGCCGATCACAGGGCAGCGAGCAGTACTTC
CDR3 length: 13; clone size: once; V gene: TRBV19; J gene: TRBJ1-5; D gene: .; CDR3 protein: CASSGHLNQPQHF; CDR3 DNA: TGTGCCAGTAGCGGACACCTCAATCAGCCCCAGCATTTT
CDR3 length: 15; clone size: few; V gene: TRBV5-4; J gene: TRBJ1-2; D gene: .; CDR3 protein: CASSSTSAEFYGYTF; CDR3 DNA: TGTGCCAGCAGCTCGACCTCGGCGGAATTCTATGGCTACACCTTC
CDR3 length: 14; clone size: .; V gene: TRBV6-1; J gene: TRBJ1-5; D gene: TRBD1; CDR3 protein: CASSRQGARQPQHF; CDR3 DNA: TGTGCCAGCAGTCGACAGGGGGCGCGTCAGCCCCAGCATTTT
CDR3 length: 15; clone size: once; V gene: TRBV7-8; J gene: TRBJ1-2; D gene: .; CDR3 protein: CASSSLDRAYYGYTF; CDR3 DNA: TGTGCCAGCAGTTCTCTGGACAGAGCATACTATGGCTACACCTTC
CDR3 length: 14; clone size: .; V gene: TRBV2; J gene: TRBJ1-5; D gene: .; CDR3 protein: CASSEETRNQPQHF; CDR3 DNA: TGTGCCAGCAGTGAAGAAACGAGGAATCAGCCCCAGCATTTT
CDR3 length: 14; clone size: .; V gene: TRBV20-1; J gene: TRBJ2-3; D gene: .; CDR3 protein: CSASGTLPGDTQYF; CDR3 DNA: TGCAGTGCTAGCGGGACCCTCCCGGGAGATACGCAGTATTTT
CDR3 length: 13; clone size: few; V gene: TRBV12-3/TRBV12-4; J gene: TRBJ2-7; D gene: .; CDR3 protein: CASTLQGPTTQYF; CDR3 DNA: TGTGCCAGCACCCTCCAGGGGCCTACGACGCAGTACTTC
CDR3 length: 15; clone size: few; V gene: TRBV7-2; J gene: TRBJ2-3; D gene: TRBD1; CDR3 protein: CASSYRTGSTDTQYF; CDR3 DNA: TGTGCCAGCAGCTACCGGACAGGGAGCACAGATACGCAGTATTTT
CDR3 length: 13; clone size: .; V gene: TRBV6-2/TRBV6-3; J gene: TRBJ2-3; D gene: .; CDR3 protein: CASSYSESDTQYF; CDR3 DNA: TGTGCCAGCAGTTACTCGGAATCAGATACGCAGTATTTT
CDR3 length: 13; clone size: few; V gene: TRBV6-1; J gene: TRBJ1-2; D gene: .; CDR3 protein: CASSPGHLYGYTF; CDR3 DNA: TGTGCCAGCAGTCCGGGACACTTATATGGCTACACCTTC
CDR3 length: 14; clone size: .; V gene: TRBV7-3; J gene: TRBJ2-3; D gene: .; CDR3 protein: CASSQDRAGDTQYF; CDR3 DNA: TGCGCCAGCAGCCAAGATAGGGCAGGGGATACGCAGTATTTT
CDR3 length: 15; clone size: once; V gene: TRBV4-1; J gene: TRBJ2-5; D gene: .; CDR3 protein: CASSQDPVFQETQYF; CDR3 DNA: TGCGCCAGCAGCCAAGATCCAGTTTTTCAAGAGACCCAGTACTTC
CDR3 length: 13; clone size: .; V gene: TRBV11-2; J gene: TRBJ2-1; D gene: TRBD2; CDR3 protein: CASRRLAENEQFF; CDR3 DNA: TGTGCCAGCCGGCGACTAGCGGAGAATGAGCAGTTCTTC
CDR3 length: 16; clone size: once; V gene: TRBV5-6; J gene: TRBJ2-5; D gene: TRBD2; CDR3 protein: CASSLGVAGGSETQYF; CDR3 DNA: TGTGCCAGCAGCCTTGGAGTAGCGGGAGGTTCGGAGACCCAGTACTTC
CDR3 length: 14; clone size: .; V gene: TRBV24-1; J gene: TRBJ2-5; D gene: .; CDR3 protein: CATSRSGGQETQYF; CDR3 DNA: TGTGCCACCAGTCGGTCAGGAGGGCAAGAGACCCAGTACTTC
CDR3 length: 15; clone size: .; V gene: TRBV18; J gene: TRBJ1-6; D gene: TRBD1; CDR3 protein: CASSPPGQANSPLHF; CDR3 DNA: TGTGCCAGCTCACCACCGGGACAGGCAAATTCACCCCTCCACTTT
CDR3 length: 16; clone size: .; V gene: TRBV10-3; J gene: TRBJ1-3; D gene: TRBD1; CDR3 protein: CAISENRGHSGNTIYF; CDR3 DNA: TGTGCCATCAGTGAGAACAGGGGCCACTCTGGAAACACCATATATTTT
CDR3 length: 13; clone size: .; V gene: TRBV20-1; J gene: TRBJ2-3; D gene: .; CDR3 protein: CSVEGWGTDTQYF; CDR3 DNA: TGCAGTGTGGAAGGGTGGGGCACAGATACGCAGTATTTT